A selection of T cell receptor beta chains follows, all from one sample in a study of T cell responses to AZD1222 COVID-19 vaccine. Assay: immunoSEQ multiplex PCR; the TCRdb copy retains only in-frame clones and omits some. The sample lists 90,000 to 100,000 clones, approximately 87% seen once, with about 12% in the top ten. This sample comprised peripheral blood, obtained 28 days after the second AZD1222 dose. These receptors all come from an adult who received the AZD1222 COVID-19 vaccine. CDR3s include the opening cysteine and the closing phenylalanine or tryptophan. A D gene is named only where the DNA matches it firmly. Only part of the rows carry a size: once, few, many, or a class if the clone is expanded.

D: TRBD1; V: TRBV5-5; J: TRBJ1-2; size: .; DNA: TGTGCCAGCAGCTTGCGGGACAGGGGGCAGGGATATGGCTACACCTTC; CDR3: CASSLRDRGQGYGYTF
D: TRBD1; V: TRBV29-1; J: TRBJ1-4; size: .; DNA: TGCAGCGTCCGGGACAGGGGCCGAGCAACTAATGAAAAACTGTTTTTT; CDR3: CSVRDRGRATNEKLFF
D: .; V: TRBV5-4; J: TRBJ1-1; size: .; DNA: TGTGCCAGCAGCCTCGAGGGGGGTTACGGCGCTGAAGCTTTCTTT; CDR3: CASSLEGGYGAEAFF
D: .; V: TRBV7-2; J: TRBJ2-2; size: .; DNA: TGTGCCAGCAGCTTATGGGTGGGGACCGGGGAGCTGTTTTTT; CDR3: CASSLWVGTGELFF
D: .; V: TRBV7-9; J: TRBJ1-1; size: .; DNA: TGTGCCAGCACCGTTCTGAGTCTAAACACTGAAGCTTTCTTT; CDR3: CASTVLSLNTEAFF
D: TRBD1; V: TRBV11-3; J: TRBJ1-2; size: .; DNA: TGTGCCAGCAGCTTAACCTGGACAGGGCCTGACTATGGCTACACCTTC; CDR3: CASSLTWTGPDYGYTF
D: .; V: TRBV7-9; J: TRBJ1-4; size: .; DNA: TGTGCCAGCAGCTACGGACCGGCCGCGGATGAAAAACTGTTTTTT; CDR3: CASSYGPAADEKLFF
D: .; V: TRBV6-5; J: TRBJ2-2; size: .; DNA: TGTGCCAGCAGTTACTCGAGGTTTGAGGGGCACGGGGAGCTGTTTTTT; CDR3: CASSYSRFEGHGELFF
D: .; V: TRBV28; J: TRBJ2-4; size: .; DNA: TGTGCCAGCAGTTTTAATTATGGGCAAACCGGGGGGCCCAAAAACATTCAGTACTTC; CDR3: CASSFNYGQTGGPKNIQYF
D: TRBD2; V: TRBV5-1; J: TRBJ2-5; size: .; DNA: TGCGCCAGCAGCTTGTGGGCTAGCGGGAGAGAGGAGACCCAGTACTTC; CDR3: CASSLWASGREETQYF
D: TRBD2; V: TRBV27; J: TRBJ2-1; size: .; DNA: TGTGCCAGCAGTTTGAAGGCGATGAGGGAGGGCCATCGGGAGCAGTTCTTC; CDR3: CASSLKAMREGHREQFF
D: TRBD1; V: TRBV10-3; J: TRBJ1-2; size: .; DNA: TGTGCCATCAGTGGGTACAGGGGCAACTATGGCTACACCTTC; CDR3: CAISGYRGNYGYTF
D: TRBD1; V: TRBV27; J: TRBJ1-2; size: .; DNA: TGTGCCAGCAGTGCAAGACAGGGACTCTATGGCTACACCTTC; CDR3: CASSARQGLYGYTF
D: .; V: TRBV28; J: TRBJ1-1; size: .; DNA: TGTGTCACCTACTACGCAGGGGCGCGTACTGAAGCTTTCTTT; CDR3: CVTYYAGARTEAFF
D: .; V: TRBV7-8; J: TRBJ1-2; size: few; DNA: TGTGCCAGCAGCAATAGAGGCGGAGGCCTATTCATCTATGGCTACACCTTC; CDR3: CASSNRGGGLFIYGYTF
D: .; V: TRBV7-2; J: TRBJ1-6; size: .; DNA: TGTGCCAGCAGCTTAGTTTCCGGGAGGGATTCACCCCTCCACTTT; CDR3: CASSLVSGRDSPLHF
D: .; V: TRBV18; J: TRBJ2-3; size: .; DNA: TGTGCCAGCTCACCAGACAGACTCACAGATACGCAGTATTTT; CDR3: CASSPDRLTDTQYF
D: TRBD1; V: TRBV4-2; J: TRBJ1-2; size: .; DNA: TGTGCCAGCAGCCAAGCTGCACAGGGGGGGTATGGCTACACCTTC; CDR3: CASSQAAQGGYGYTF
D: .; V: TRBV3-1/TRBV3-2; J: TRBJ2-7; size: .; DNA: TGTGCCAGCAGCCAAGGGCTAGTTGACGAGCAGTACTTC; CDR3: CASSQGLVDEQYF
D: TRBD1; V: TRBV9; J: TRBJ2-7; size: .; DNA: TGTGCCAGCAGCTCCGGACAGGGGAGCCTCTACGAGCAGTACTTC; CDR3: CASSSGQGSLYEQYF